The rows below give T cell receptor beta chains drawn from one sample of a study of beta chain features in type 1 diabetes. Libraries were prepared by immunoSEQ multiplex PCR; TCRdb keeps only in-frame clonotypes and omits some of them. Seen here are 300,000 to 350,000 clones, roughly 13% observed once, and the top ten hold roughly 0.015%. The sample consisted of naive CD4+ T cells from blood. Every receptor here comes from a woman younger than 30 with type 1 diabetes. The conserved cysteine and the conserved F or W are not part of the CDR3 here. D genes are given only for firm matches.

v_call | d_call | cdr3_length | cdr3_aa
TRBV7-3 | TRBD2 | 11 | ASSMGLAGEQY
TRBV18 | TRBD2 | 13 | ASSSSGTIRNEQF
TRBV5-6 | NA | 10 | ASSYAGEGRT
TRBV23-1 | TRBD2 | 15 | ASSRQLKREAPYEQY
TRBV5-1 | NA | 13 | ASSGDGADYNEQF
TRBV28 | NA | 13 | ASSLGFGQGHAYT
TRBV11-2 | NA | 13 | ASSPEGAGANVLT
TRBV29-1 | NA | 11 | SVVRENTDTQY
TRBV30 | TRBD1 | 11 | AWSDRGWYGYT
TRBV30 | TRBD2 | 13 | AWGTLAGSTDTQY
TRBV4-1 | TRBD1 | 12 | ASSRTGEIGTQY
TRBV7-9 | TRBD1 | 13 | ASSKTGKGNQPQH
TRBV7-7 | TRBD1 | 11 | ASSSTRGQEQY
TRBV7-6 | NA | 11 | ASSVLAGGEQF
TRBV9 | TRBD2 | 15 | ASSVGLAGGGDLEQY
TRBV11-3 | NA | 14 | ASSLLRPSAYNEQF
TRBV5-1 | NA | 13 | ASTSGEGSSTEAF
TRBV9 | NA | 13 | ASNYRGQGADTQY
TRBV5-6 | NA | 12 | ASSLTGSDYGYT
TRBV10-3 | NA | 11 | AISGQGSTEAF
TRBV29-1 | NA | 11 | SVGGRGTGELF
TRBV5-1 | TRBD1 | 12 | ASSSDRGLEKLF
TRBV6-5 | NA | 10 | ASRGNADTQY
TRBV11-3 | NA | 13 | ASSFQGDSANTQY
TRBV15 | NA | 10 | ATSGRQRGYT
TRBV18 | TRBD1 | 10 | ASSPQGAVGF
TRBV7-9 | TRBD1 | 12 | ASSFGQGGEKLF
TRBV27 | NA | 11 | ASSLTVTDTQY
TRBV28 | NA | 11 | ASSSGQEETQY
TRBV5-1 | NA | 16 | ASSLRGTPHAAEYGYT
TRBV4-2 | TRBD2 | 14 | ASSQVVAGGYNEQF
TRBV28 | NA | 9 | ATFSLFEQY
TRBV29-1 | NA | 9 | SVAVNTEAF
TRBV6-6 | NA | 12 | ASSYTFRDTEAF
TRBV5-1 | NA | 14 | ASSLDGSVVTDTQY
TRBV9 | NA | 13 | ASSVELGARTEAF
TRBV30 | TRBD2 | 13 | AWSAVGREGYEQY
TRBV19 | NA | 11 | ASSNRENQPQH
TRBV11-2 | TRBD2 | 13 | ASRKLAGVGNEQF
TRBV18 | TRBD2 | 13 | ASSPPMASGAKQF
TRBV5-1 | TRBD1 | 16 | ASSTTGTGLSGANVLT
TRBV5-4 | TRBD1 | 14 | ASSSLSGQTTGELF
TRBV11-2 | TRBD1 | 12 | ASSSRDRVVGYT
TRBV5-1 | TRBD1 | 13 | ASSFTGAGGTEAF
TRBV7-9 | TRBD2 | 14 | ASSFLAGGRQETQY
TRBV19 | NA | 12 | ASSGGREYNEQF
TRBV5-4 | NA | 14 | ASSLKIGSTQETQY
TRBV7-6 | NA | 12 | ASSPLAGYNEQF
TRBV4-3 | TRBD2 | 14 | ASSQGGASGRDEQF
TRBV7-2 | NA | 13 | ASSLAVDSYNEQF
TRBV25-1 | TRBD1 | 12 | ASRQGHSTDTQY
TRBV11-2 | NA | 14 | ASSLVTGRWLAEAF
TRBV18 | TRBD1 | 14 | ASSPRQTGENYGYT
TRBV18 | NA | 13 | ASSPLNRANTEAF